Shown below are 13 T cell receptor beta chains from a single sample sequenced in a study of T cells in Graves' hyperthyroidism and ophthalmopathy. Amplification of TCR beta CDR3 regions used RNA as the template. In the first-round RT-PCR of the TCR CDR3, the HTBI primer set was used. TCRdb reprocessed the multiplex PCR reads via MiXCR and lists one record per CDR3 protein. The sample has a few hundred thousand distinct CDR3 sequences; less than 25% are singletons. Material: blood. Every receptor here comes from a man between 18 and 35 years old with Graves' hyperthyroidism.

The chain couples TRBV6-4 to TRBJ1-1; D is unresolved. The ends were cut back, 5 bases at V and 6 bases at J, with 10 bases in the middle. Per the germline V gene, CDR1 is MRHNA and CDR2 is SNTAGT. This CDR3 comprises 12 residues. The CDR3 DNA sequence: TGTGCCAGCAGTCGGCAGGCCGCTGAAGCTTTCTTT. Protein sequence: CASSRQAAEAFF.

This clonotype was detected ten times or more. The chain has TRBV6-2 or TRBV6-3 and TRBJ2-6; D is undetermined. Germline-derived CDR1 and CDR2 are MNHEY and SVGEGT. This CDR3 has 16 residues. V was cut by 5 bases and J by 0 bases, with 11 bases left in between. The CDR3 loop is CASSKLGGSGANVLTF. In nucleotides, the CDR3 is TGTGCCAGCAGTAAGCTGGGTGGCTCTGGGGCCAACGTCCTGACTTTC.

The J gene is TRBJ2-5, the V gene TRBV6-1; D possibly corresponds to TRBD1 (5 bases). CDR1 and CDR2 (germline): MNHNS, SASEGT. The ends were cut back, 5 bases at V and 5 bases at J, with 21 bases in the middle. The CDR3 extends over 16 amino acids. Written as DNA, the CDR3 is TGTGCCAGCAGTCAAAGACAGACCTTCCCTCAGGAGACCCAGTACTTC. Protein product: CASSQRQTFPQETQYF.

The V call is TRBV29-1, the J call TRBJ1-1; D is possibly TRBD1 (6 bases). The germline CDR1 and CDR2 sequences are SQVTM and ANQGSEA. CDR3 size: 15 residues. The V end lost 5 bases, the J end lost 0 bases, and 16 bases lay between the germline ends. CDR3 DNA: TGCAGCGTTTCAAAACAACAGGGCGTGAACACTGAAGCTTTCTTT. Translating gives CSVSKQQGVNTEAFF.

This clonotype was observed many times. The V and J genes are TRBV2 and TRBJ1-5; D perhaps matches TRBD1 (6 bases). V lost 4 bases and J 3 bases, leaving 7 bases between the germline ends. The germline V gene has CDR1 SNHLY and CDR2 FYNNEI. The CDR3 contains 13 residues. CDR3 protein: CASSAGVNQPQHF. The CDR3 DNA reads TGTGCCAGCAGTGCAGGGGTCAATCAGCCCCAGCATTTT.

In its sample, this clonotype was seen a few times. The V and J genes are TRBV18 and TRBJ2-5, with 10 bases identical to TRBD2. Germline V lookup: CDR1 KGHSH, CDR2 LQKENI. The CDR3 loop spans 15 amino acids. The ends lost 3 bases at V and 2 bases at J; junction bases unmatched: 3. The CDR3 DNA sequence: TGTGCCAGCTCACCCCTAGCGGGGGTACAAGAGACCCAGTACTTC. Amino acid sequence: CASSPLAGVQETQYF.

This clonotype occurred many times. CDR3 sequence reads: CSAHIAGGETQYF. CDR3 coding DNA: TGCAGTGCACACATAGCGGGGGGGGAGACCCAGTACTTC. V is TRBV20-1 and J is TRBJ2-5; 11 bases align to TRBD2. The CDR3 runs to 13 residues. Germline lookup yields CDR1 DFQATT and CDR2 SNEGSKA (reference sequence). J was trimmed by 5 bases and V by 6 bases; bases with no gene match: 5.

This clonotype was recorded many times. This chain connects TRBV28 to TRBJ1-5, with a possible D match to TRBD1 (6 bases). The germline V gene encodes CDR1 MDHEN and CDR2 SYDVKM. V was clipped by 8 bases and J by 6 bases, with 17 bases between them. The CDR3 is 14 residues long. CDR3 loop: CASAKAGVGQPQHF. The CDR3 bases are TGTGCCAGCGCTAAGGCAGGGGTGGGTCAGCCCCAGCATTTT.

The chain employs TRBV28 and TRBJ2-7, with D possibly being TRBD2 (6 bases). The CDR3 is made up of 13 amino acids. Trimming took off 7 bases at V and 3 bases at J, with 13 bases between the two ends. Germline assignment: CDR1 MDHEN and CDR2 SYDVKM. CDR3 nucleotide sequence: TGTGCCAGCATTAAAACCGGGAGCTACGAGCAGTACTTC. Residues: CASIKTGSYEQYF.

This clonotype occurred many times. The chain uses TRBV5-5 and TRBJ1-5; D is possibly TRBD1 (6 bases). In germline, CDR1 is SGHKS, CDR2 YYEKEE (reference sequence). Trimming took off 0 bases at V and 5 bases at J, with 9 bases between the two ends. The CDR3 spans 14 residues. The CDR3: CASSLVAGDQPQHF. CDR3 nucleotides: TGTGCCAGCAGCTTGGTGGCAGGGGATCAGCCCCAGCATTTT.

This clonotype has ten or more counts. The chain joins TRBV11-2 to TRBJ2-7; 8 positions match TRBD1. The CDR3 contains 15 residues. Germline-derived CDR1 and CDR2 are SGHAT and FQNNGV. The junction had 7 bases not matched to a gene; V was cut back by 0 bases and J by 6 bases. CDR3 DNA: TGTGCCAGCAGCTTAGATCTCTGGACAGGGACCGAGCAGTACTTC. Translated: CASSLDLWTGTEQYF.

The rearrangement links TRBV20-1 to TRBJ2-7, with D tentatively TRBD2 (5 bases). Germline V gene data show CDR1 as DFQATT and CDR2 as SNEGSKA (reference sequence). There are 12 residues in the CDR3. The V and J ends lost 4 bases and 12 bases respectively, with 19 bases between them. The CDR3 region is CSAKPAGSQGYF. The CDR3 bases are TGCAGTGCTAAGCCTGCGGGCTCCCAAGGGTACTTC.

This clonotype was counted ten times or more. V and J are TRBV28 and TRBJ2-2, with D perhaps TRBD2 (5 bases). Germline CDR1 MDHEN, CDR2 SYDVKM. The CDR3 length is 16 residues. The germline V and J ends were trimmed by 5 bases and 4 bases, with 17 bases remaining between them. The CDR3 protein is CASSNLLDLTTGELFF. The CDR3 DNA reads TGTGCCAGCAGTAACCTTTTGGACTTAACCACCGGGGAGCTGTTTTTT.